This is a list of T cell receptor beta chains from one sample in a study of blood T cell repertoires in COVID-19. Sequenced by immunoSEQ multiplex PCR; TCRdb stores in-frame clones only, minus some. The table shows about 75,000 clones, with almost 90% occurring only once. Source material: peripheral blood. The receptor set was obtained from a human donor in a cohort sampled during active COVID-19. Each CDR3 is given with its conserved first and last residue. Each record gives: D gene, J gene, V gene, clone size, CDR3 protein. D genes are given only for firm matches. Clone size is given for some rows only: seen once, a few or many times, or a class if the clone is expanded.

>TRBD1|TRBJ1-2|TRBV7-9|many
CASSSRDRDKGGYTF
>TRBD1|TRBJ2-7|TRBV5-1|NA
CASSLARQGPYEQYF
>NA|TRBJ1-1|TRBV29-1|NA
CSVDPERNTEAFF
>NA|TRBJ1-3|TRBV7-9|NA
CASSLASVAGNTIYF
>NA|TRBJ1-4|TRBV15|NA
CATSWGRLEKLFF
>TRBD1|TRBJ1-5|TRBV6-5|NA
CASSGQANSNQPQHF
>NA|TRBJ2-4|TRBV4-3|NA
CASSQDEGNIQYF
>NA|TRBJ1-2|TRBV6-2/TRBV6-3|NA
CASSLTESGYTF
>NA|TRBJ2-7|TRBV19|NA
CASSPAGTRAAYEQYF
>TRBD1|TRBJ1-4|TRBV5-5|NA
CASSLGQGGEKLFF
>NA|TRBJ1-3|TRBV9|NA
CASDGGSGNTIYF
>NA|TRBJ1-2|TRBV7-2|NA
CASSAHSSLPVTNYGYTF
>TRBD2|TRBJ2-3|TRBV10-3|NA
CAIKGTSGVPDTQYF
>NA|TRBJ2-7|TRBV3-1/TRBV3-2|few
CASSPRTVPYEQYF
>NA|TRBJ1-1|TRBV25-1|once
CASSDRNTEAFF
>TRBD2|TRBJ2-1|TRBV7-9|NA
CASSLGLAAENEQFF
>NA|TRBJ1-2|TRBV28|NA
CASSLGARVTEGYTF
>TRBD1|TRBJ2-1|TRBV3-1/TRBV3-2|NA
CASSQETPDRGSNEQFF
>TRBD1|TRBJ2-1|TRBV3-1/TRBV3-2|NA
CASSHTRTGSYNEQFF
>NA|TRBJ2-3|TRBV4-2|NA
CASSRSPSVQTDTQYF
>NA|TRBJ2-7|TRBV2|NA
CASSNAEGAVFHEQYF
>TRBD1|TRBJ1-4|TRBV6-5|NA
CASSYTGTGAEKLFF
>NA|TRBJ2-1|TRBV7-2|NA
CASSQGGGRNNEQFF
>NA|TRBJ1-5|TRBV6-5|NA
CASSYSTKGRPQHF
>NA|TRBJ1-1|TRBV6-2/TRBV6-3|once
CASSYGGSTEAFF
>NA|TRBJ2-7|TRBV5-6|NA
CASSRLALFRDEQYF
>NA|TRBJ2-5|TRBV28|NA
CASSFRGRETQYF
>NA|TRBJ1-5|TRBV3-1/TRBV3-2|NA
CASSLSGGRNQPQHF
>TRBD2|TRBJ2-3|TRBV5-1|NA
CASLPGLGSTDTQYF
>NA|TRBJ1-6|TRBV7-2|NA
CASSPVGVFYNSPLHF
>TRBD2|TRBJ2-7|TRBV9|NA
CASSAGTSGRSRGEQYF
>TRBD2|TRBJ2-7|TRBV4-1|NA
CASSQVLAGEQYF
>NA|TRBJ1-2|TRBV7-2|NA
CASSLDWGRVGGYTF
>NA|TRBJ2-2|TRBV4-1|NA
CASSQPAVTGELFF
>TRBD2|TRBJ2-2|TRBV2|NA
CASSYGGGLNTGELFF
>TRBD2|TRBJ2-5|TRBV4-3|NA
CASSPNPAAGGLRETQYF
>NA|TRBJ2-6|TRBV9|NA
CASSATLRRQDLSGANVLTF
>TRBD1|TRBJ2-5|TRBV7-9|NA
CASSSNTGEKQETQYF
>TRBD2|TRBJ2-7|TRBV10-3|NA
CAISLGLAGDSYEQYF
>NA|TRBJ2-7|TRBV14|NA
CASSPRGPEQYF
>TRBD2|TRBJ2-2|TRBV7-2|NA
CASSLGAAGGQNGELFF
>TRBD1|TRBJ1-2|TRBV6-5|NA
CATWGQNIYGYTF
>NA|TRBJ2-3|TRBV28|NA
CASSSRQVTDTQYF
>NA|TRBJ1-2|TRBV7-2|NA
CASSSWQGLEGYTF
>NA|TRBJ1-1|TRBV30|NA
CAWSRRGEAFF
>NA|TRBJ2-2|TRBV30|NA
CAWSVWRQGVYTGELFF
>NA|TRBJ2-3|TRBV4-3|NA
CASSRLAYPDTQYF
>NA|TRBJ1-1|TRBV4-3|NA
CASSQGEGNTEAFF
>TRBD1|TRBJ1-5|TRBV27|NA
CASSLEGQGANQPQHF
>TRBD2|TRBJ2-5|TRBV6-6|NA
CASSRSGGAVRETQYF
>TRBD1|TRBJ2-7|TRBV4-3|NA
CASSRDRGSLSYEQYF
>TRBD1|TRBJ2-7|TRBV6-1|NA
CASSEGGQDYEQYF
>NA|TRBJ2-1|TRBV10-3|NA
CAISAGEGWNEQFF
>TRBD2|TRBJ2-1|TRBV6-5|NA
CASSYPLAGPYNEQFF
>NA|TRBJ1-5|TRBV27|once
CASSLSGPTPLIDQPQHF
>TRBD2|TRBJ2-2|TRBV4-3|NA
CASSRGLAGAVYEELFF
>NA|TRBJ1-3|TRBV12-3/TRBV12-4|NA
CASSSARGNTIYF
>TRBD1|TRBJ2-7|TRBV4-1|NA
CASSQGENRGSYYYEQYF
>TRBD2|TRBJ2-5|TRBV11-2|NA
CASSLSGIALQETQYF
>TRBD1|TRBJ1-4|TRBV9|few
CASSVSDRGKLFF